This paragraph covers one T cell receptor (beta chain) sequence. These data belong to a study of sequential checkpoint blockade in melanoma. TCRdb keeps only in-frame clones here, not all; method: immunoSEQ multiplex PCR. Of approximately 12,000 clones listed, about 65% are singletons. Germline V gene sequence: CDR1 WNHNN, CDR2 SYGVQD (reference sequence). J lost 2 bases, V lost 3 bases, and 5 bases had no gene match. The CDR3 is 15 residues long. Treatment meaning: randomized to nivolumab then ipilimumab (arm A) or the reverse (arm B). The clonotype was recovered from a human donor with melanoma. Sample: CD8+ T cells sorted from blood (inferred from file names), taken from a patient given nivolumab and ipilimumab in sequence. The rearrangement joins TRBV10-1 to TRBJ2-7; TRBD2 agrees at 9 bases. The CDR3 loop reads CASSDAGGGAYEQYF. CDR3 sequence (DNA): TGCGCCAGCAGTGATGCGGGAGGGGGAGCCTACGAGCAGTACTTC.